This T cell receptor (beta chain) was identified in a study of T-cell memory formation after mild COVID-19 (dated by TCRdb to the early 2020s). Context from the whole study: Most TCR sequence clusters were specific to one of the two donors. Longitudinal TCRalpha and TCRbeta repertoire sequencing tracked T-cell clones expanding and contracting after mild COVID-19 in a couple of donors. The cohort comprised two young, previously healthy adult volunteers, one female and one male.

From its cysteine to its phenylalanine, the CDR3 spans 14 amino acids. Of all the DNA, just the CDR3 is kept, 42 bases in frame from base 1. Per the germline V gene, MGHDK is the CDR1 and SYGVNS is the CDR2. V and J are trimmed by 4 bases and 4 bases, and the gene matches miss 7 bases of the junction. What the study reported, not specific to this receptor: Contracting CD4+ clones were located mainly in the CM and EM memory subsets, whereas CD8+ clones were found to be enriched in EMRA. Some responding clones were detected in pre-infection memory, suggesting pre-existing cross-reactive memory T cells joined the SARS-CoV-2 response. The study covered only a couple of mild cases, and larger cohorts including severe cases with pre-infection samples were considered necessary. Clones contracting from day 15 to 85 had balanced CD4/CD8 phenotypes, while a second wave expanding from day 15 to 37 was biased towards CD4+. SARS-CoV-2 specificity of the second-wave clones peaking on day 37 was not confirmed.

Details on this clonotype: The clone's antigen remains unknown. Nothing much larger sits one base from this clone, and base qualities are not available.

Sequencing took place on an Illumina NovaSeq 6000. TCRalpha and TCRbeta cDNA libraries were constructed by 5'RACE with constant-segment primers, with sample barcodes and unique molecular identifiers being introduced. RNA was extracted from every sample with Trizol reagent. Amplification of the libraries took two PCR steps, and the second step added a second sample barcode plus Illumina TruSeq adapters. Libraries were sequenced on an Illumina NovaSeq with 2 x 150 bp paired-end reads. The original methods were these. Demultiplexing of reads and collapsing into UMI-guided consensus sequences were performed with migec v1.2.7. Using mixcr v2.1.11, the UMI consensuses were aligned to TRA and TRB V and J templates and assembled into clonotypes. Expanded or contracted clonotypes were those called significant by both edgeR and NoisET, with noise models trained on biological replicates. For edgeR calls, a false discovery rate-adjusted p below 0.01 and a log2 fold-change threshold of 1 were applied. PCA with hierarchical clustering of max-normalized trajectories of the 1000 most abundant clonotypes was used as exploratory dynamics analysis. The CD4 or CD8 phenotype of responding clones was assigned using the separately sequenced CD4+ and CD8+ repertoires. TCRdb trimmed public reads at Q25 via fastp, called clones via MiXCR and kept in-frame beta chains. Entries are consolidated by CDR3 protein sequence, retaining the most common genes and DNA. TCRdb, rather than the study authors, made the V and J calls. For this sample the table gives around 82,000 distinct CDR3 sequences, of which over 10% were detected only once. The ten largest account for 35% to 50% of the sample.

Ficoll-Paque density gradient centrifugation was the method used to isolate PBMCs. The sequencing sample was made of PBMCs or a T cell subset sorted from them (not recorded which). Rearrangement joined TRBV25-1 to TRBJ2-7, and 7 junction bases match TRBD1. The receptor was isolated from a man aged 18-30 years who had mild COVID-19 (a few samples of this study predate the infection). The sample titles of this study are shuffled in the database, so cell type and time point are left out; the donor was told from shared clones. The DNA sequence is as follows: TGTGCCAGCAGTGCACTCACAGGGGTTTACGAGCAGTACTTC. Translated, this gives CASSALTGVYEQYF.